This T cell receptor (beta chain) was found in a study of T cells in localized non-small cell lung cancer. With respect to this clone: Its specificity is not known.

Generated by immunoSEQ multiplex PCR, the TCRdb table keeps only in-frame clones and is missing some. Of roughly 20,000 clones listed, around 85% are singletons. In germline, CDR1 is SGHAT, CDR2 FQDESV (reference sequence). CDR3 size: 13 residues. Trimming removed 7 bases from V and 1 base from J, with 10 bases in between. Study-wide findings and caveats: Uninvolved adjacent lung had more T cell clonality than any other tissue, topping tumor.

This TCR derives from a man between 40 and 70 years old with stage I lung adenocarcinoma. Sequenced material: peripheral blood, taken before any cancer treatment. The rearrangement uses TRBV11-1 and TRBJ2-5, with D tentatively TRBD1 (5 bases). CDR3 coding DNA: TGTGCCAGCAAGAAAAGGGGCCAAGAGACCCAGTACTTC. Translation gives CASKKRGQETQYF. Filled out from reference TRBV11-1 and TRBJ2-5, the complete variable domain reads EAEVAQSPRYKITEKSQAVAFWCDPISGHATLYWYRQILGQGPELLVQFQDESVVDDSQLPKDRFSAERLKGVDSTLKIQPAELGDSAMYLCASKKRGQETQYFGPGTRLLVL.